Listed here are 8 T cell receptor beta chains from one sample, sequenced in a study of blood T cell repertoires in COVID-19. Measured with immunoSEQ multiplex PCR; TCRdb has only the in-frame clones, and not every one. The table lists approximately 450,000 clones, 87% of them singletons. The specimen was PBMCs or T cells enriched from blood (not recorded which). The receptors were sampled from a woman younger than 30 with acute COVID-19.

The gene calls are TRBV2 and TRBJ2-7, with 7 bases that match TRBD2. This CDR3 has 19 amino acids. Germline V gives CDR1 SNHLY, CDR2 FYNNEI. J was trimmed by 0 bases and V by 8 bases; bases with no gene match: 22. CDR3 in DNA: TGTGCCAGCGGGGACCGGGCGGGAGCTACCATAATTAGCTCCTACGAGCAGTACTTC. This gives the protein CASGDRAGATIISSYEQYF.

The J gene is TRBJ2-7, the V gene TRBV11-1, with TRBD2 as a possible D gene (6 bases). V shed 2 bases and J shed 4 bases, with 15 bases lying between them. This CDR3 is 15 amino acids long. Germline-derived CDR1 and CDR2 are SGHAT and FQDESV (reference sequence). The CDR3 loop reads CASSLSSVRGYEQYF. The CDR3 nucleotides are TGTGCCAGCAGCTTAAGTTCAGTGCGGGGATACGAGCAGTACTTC.

The chain has TRBV29-1 and TRBJ1-1; D unresolved. The V gene lost 6 bases and the J gene lost 4 bases, with 12 bases spanning the gap. Germline-derived CDR1 and CDR2 are SQVTM and ANQGSEA. CDR3 length: 12 residues. The CDR3 loop is CSVDGLFTEAFF. CDR3 in DNA: TGCAGCGTGGATGGACTATTCACTGAAGCTTTCTTT.

The chain combines TRBV25-1 with TRBJ1-1; TRBD1 is a possible D gene (5 bases). Trimming removed 4 bases from V and 1 base from J, with 16 bases in between. CDR1 and CDR2 (germline): MGHDK, SYGVNS. The CDR3 spans 16 residues. CDR3 sequence reads: CASSGYLRGSNTEAFF. The DNA for the CDR3 is TGTGCCAGCAGTGGCTACCTGCGGGGGTCGAACACTGAAGCTTTCTTT.

To note about this clone: This sample includes further DNA sequences coding for the same CDR3. The V call is TRBV12-3 or TRBV12-4, the J call TRBJ1-5; D perhaps matches TRBD1 (5 bases). The V and J ends lost 3 bases and 7 bases respectively, with 10 bases between them. This CDR3 spans 13 amino acids. In nucleotides, the CDR3 is TGTGCCAGCAGTTTGGGGGGAACCCAGCCCCAGCATTTT. Translated: CASSLGGTQPQHF.

V is TRBV6-6 and J is TRBJ1-5, with a tentative D call TRBD1 (6 bases). V shed 5 bases and J shed 0 bases, with 11 bases lying between them. Germline V lookup: CDR1 MNHNY, CDR2 SVGAGI (reference sequence). The CDR3 runs to 15 residues. The CDR3 sequence is CASSPSGDSNQPQHF. The DNA of the CDR3 is TGTGCCAGCAGTCCCTCAGGGGATAGCAATCAGCCCCAGCATTTT.

The chain's CDR3 is CAWVAHTGFNTEAFF. CDR3 coding DNA: TGTGCCTGGGTAGCGCATACGGGGTTTAACACTGAAGCTTTCTTT. This sequence joins TRBV30 and TRBJ1-1; D gene ambiguous. The ends were cut back, 5 bases at V and 2 bases at J, with 18 bases in the middle. CDR1 is GTSNPN, CDR2 SVGIG, per germline (reference sequence). The CDR3 contains 15 residues.

The V gene is TRBV28, the J gene TRBJ2-7, with a possible D match to TRBD2 (7 bases). CDR3 length equals 14 residues. Trimming took off 8 bases at V and 2 bases at J, with 16 bases between the two ends. Germline V CDR1 and CDR2: MDHEN, SYDVKM. The CDR3 is CASGGGPGPYEQYF. The CDR3 DNA sequence: TGTGCCAGCGGGGGGGGGCCAGGACCCTACGAGCAGTACTTC.